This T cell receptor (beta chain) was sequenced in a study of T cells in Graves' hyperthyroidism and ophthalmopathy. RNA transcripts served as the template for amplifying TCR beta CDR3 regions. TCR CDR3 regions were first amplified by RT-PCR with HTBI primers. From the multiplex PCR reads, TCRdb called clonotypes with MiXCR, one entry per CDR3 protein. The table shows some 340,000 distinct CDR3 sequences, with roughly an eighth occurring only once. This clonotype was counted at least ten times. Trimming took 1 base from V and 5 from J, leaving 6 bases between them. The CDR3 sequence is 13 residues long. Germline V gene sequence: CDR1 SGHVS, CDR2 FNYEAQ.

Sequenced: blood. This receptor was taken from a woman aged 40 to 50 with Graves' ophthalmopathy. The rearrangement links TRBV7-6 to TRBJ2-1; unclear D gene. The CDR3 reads CASSLGPDNEQFF. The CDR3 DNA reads TGTGCCAGCAGCTTAGGTCCTGACAATGAGCAGTTCTTC.